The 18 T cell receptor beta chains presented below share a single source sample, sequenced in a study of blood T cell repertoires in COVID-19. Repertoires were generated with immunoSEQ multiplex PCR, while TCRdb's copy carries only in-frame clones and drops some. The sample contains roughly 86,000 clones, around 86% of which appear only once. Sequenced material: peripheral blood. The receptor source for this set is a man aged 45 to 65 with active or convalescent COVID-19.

The CDR3 bases are TGTGCCAGCAGTTTGACAGGGGAGGTTTCACCCCTCCACTTT. Its protein is CASSLTGEVSPLHF. V usage is TRBV3-1 (or the pseudogene TRBV3-2) and J usage is TRBJ1-6, with TRBD1 matching over 8 bases. The CDR3 length is 14 residues. The V gene's germline CDR1 is LGHDT and CDR2 YNNKEL (reference sequence). V shed 6 bases and J 9 bases; nucleotides not matched to a gene: 7.

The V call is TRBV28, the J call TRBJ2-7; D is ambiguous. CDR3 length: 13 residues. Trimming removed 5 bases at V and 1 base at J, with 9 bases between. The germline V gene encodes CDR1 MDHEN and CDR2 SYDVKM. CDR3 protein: CASSLPGSYEQYF. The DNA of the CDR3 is TGTGCCAGCAGTCTACCCGGGTCCTACGAGCAGTACTTC.

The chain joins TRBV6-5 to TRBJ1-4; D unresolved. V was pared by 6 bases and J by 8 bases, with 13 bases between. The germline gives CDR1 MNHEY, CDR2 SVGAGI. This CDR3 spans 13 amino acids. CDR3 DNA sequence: TGTGCCAGCAGCCCCGGGGTCGACGAAAAACTGTTTTTT. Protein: CASSPGVDEKLFF.

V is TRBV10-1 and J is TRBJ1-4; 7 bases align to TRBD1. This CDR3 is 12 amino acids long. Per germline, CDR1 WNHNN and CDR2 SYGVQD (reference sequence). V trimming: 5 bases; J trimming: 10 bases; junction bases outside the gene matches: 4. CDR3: CASSRTGSKLFF. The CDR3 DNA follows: TGCGCCAGCAGTCGGACAGGCTCAAAACTGTTTTTT.

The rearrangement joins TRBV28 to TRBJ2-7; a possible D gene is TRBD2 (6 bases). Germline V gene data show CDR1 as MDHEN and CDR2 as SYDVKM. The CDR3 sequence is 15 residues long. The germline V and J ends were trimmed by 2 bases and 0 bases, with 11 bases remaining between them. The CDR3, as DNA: TGTGCCAGCAGTTTAAGGGGACTCTCCTCCTACGAGCAGTACGTC. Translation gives CASSLRGLSSYEQYV.

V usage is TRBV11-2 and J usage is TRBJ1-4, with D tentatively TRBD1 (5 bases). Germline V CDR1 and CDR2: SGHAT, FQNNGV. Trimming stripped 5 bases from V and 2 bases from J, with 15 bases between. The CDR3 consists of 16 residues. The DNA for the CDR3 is TGTGCCAGCAGCGCGGGGTCGGGGACGACTAATGAAAAACTGTTTTTT. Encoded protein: CASSAGSGTTNEKLFF.

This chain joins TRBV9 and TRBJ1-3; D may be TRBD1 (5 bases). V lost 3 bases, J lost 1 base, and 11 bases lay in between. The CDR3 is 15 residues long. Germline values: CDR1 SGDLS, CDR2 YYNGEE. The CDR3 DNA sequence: TGTGCCAGCAGCGCCAGGGATCTTTCTGGAAACACCATATATTTT. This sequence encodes CASSARDLSGNTIYF.

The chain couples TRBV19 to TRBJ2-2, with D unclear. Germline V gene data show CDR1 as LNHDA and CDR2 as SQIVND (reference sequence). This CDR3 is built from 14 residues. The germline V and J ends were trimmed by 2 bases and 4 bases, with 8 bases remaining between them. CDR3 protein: CASSIRGFTGELFF. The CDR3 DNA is TGTGCCAGTAGTATACGAGGATTCACCGGGGAGCTGTTTTTT.

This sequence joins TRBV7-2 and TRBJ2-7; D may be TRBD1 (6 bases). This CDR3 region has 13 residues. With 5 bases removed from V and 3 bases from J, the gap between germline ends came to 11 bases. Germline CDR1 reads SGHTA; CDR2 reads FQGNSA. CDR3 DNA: TGTGCCAGCAGCAGGACAGAAAACTACGAGCAGTACTTC. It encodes CASSRTENYEQYF.

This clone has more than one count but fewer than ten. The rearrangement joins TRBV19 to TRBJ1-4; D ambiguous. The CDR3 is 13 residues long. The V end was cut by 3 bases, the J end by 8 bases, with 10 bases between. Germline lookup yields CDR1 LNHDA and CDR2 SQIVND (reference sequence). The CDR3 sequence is CASSMGLTEKLFF. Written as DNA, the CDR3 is TGTGCCAGTAGTATGGGCCTTACCGAAAAACTGTTTTTT.

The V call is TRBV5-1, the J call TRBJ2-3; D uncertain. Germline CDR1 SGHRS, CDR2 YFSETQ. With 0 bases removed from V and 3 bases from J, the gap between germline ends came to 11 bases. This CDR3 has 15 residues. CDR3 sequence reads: CASSLVSTGTDTQYF. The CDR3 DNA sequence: TGCGCCAGCAGCTTGGTCAGCACCGGGACAGATACGCAGTATTTT.

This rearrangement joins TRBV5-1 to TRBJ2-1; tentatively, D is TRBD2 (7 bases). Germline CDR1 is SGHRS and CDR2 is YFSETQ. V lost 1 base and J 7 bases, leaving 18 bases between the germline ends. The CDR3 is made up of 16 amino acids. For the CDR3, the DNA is TGCGCCAGCAGCTTGAAGGCGGGGGCGGTTAAAAATGAGCAGTTCTTC. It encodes CASSLKAGAVKNEQFF. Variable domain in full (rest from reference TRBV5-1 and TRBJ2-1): KAGVTQTPRYLIKTRGQQVTLSCSPISGHRSVSWYQQTPGQGLQFLFEYFSETQRNKGNFPGRFSGRQFSNSRSEMNVSTLELGDSALYLCASSLKAGAVKNEQFFGPGTRLTVL.

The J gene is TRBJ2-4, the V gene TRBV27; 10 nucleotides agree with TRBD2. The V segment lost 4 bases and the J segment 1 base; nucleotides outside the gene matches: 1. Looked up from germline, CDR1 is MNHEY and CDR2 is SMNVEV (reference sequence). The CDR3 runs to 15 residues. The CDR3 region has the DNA TGTGCCAGCAGTTCGACTAGCGGGGCCAAAAACATTCAGTACTTC. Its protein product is CASSSTSGAKNIQYF.

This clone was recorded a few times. Here the CDR3 DNA reads TGTGCCAGCTCACCAACCACAGGGAGTGGTGGCTACACCTTC. Its translation is CASSPTTGSGGYTF. This chain joins TRBV18 and TRBJ1-2, with TRBD1 as a possible D gene (6 bases). Germline V gene lookup returns CDR1 KGHSH and CDR2 LQKENI. V was cut by 2 bases and J by 7 bases, with 14 bases left in between. The CDR3 covers 14 residues.

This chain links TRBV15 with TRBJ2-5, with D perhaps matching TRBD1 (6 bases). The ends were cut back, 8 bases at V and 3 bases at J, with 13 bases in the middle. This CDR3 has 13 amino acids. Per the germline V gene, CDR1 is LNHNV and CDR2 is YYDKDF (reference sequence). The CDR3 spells CATAQGKEETQYF. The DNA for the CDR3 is TGTGCCACCGCCCAGGGGAAGGAAGAGACCCAGTACTTC.

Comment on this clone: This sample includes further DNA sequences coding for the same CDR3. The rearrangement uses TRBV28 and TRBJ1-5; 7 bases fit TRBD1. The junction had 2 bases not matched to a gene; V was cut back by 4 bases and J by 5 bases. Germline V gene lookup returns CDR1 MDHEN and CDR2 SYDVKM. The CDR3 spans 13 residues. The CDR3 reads CASSSGGYQPQHF. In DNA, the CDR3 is TGTGCCAGCAGTTCAGGGGGGTATCAGCCCCAGCATTTT.

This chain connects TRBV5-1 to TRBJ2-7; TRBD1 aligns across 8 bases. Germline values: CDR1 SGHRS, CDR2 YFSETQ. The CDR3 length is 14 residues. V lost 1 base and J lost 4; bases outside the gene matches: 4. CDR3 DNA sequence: TGCGCCAGCAGCTTGCAGGGGGCGGAGTACGAGCAGTACTTC. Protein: CASSLQGAEYEQYF.

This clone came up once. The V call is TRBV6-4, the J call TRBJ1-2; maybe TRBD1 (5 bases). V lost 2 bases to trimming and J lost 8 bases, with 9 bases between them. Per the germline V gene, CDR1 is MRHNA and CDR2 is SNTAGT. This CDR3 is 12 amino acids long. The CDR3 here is CASSDGARGYTF. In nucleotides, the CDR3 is TGTGCCAGCAGTGACGGGGCCCGGGGCTACACCTTC.